The 9 T cell receptor beta chains given below trace back to one sample, sequenced in a study of T-cell reconstitution after alpha-beta-depleted transplantation in children. The TCRbeta library incorporated unique molecular identifiers. TCRdb ran MiXCR on the PCR reads and lists one entry per CDR3 protein. The profile shows about 600,000 distinct CDR3 sequences, roughly a tenth of them singletons. The sample was PBMCs from the stem cell graft donor, taken from the stem cell graft. The receptors shown here come from a human donor who donated a stem cell graft to a child with acute myeloid leukemia.

This clonotype occurred a few times. The chain has TRBV20-1 and TRBJ2-3, with a tentative D call TRBD2 (6 bases). Germline V gene lookup returns CDR1 DFQATT and CDR2 SNEGSKA (reference sequence). CDR3 length equals 12 residues. As DNA, the CDR3 is TGCGGAAATAGTGGGGGGAGGGATACGCAGTATTTT. Translating gives CGNSGGRDTQYF.

This clonotype was seen a few times. A junction boundary mismatches the germline segment, possibly from a read error. The J gene is TRBJ2-2, the V gene TRBV20-1; D gene uncertain. CDR1 is DFQATT and CDR2 is SNEGSKA in the germline V gene (reference sequence). This CDR3 has 16 amino acids. CDR3 region: CCARSGSTLLTGELFF. The CDR3, as DNA: TGCTGTGCTAGATCCGGGTCCACCCTCCTCACCGGGGAGCTGTTTTTT.

This clonotype has a count of ten or more. The chain joins TRBV20-1 to TRBJ2-1; 8 bases match TRBD2. Trimming took 0 bases from V and 7 from J; bases not matched to a gene: 5. Germline CDR1 and CDR2: DFQATT and SNEGSKA (reference sequence). This CDR3 contains 14 residues. This chain's CDR3 is CSARDLASGNEQFF. CDR3 sequence (DNA): TGCAGTGCTAGAGATTTGGCTAGCGGGAATGAGCAGTTCTTC.

The rearrangement links TRBV12-3 or TRBV12-4 to TRBJ2-1; TRBD2 matches at 12 bases. V shed 8 bases, J shed 5 bases, and the junction held 19 bases outside the gene matches. The CDR3 runs to 19 residues. CDR3 DNA sequence: TGTGCCAGCTGTTCAGGGACTAGCGGGCGACGGAGTCTGGACAATGAGCAGTTCTTC. Residues: CASCSGTSGRRSLDNEQFF.

This rearrangement joins TRBV28 to TRBJ1-1; unclear D gene. V lost 8 bases to trimming and J lost 5 bases, with 9 bases between them. The germline CDR1 and CDR2 sequences are MDHEN and SYDVKM. This CDR3 is 11 amino acids long. In nucleotides, the CDR3 is TGTGCCAGCGCCACAGCGACTGAAGCTTTCTTT. It yields the protein CASATATEAFF.

This chain uses TRBV21-1 with TRBJ2-3; the tabulated D call, TRBD2, remains unverified against the DNA. TRBV21-1 is noted as a pseudogene. CDR3 size: 15 residues. This CDR3 is CASSKGDLRTDTQYF. CDR3 bases: TGTGCCAGCAGCAAAGGGGACTTACGCACAGATACGCAGTATTTT.

The chain links TRBV20-1 to TRBJ2-7, with 12 bases matching TRBD2. The germline V gene encodes CDR1 DFQATT and CDR2 SNEGSKA (reference sequence). Trimming cost V 4 bases and J 1 base; bases outside gene matches: 2. This CDR3 comprises 14 residues. The CDR3 region has the DNA TGCAGTGCTACGGGACTAGCGGGTTCCTACGAGCAGTACTTC. This sequence encodes CSATGLAGSYEQYF.

The J gene is TRBJ2-1, the V gene TRBV7-2; D could derive from TRBD1 or TRBD2 (5 bases each). This CDR3 is 16 amino acids long. From germline, CDR1 is SGHTA and CDR2 FQGNSA. V dropped 5 bases and J dropped 6 bases, with 20 bases sitting between them. The chain's CDR3 is CASSPPGPTYGNEQFF. For the CDR3, the DNA is TGTGCCAGCAGCCCCCCGGGGCCCACCTATGGCAATGAGCAGTTCTTC.

This chain links TRBV12-3 or TRBV12-4 with TRBJ1-6, with 8 bases that match TRBD1. CDR3 length: 14 amino acids. V lost 7 bases, J lost 6 bases, and 5 bases stayed unmatched. In DNA form, the CDR3 reads TGTGCCAGCAATGGACAGGGTAGTAATTCACCCCTCCACTTT. This translates into CASNGQGSNSPLHF.